These 9 T cell receptor beta chains were all obtained from the same sample, sequenced in a study of T cells in Graves' hyperthyroidism and ophthalmopathy. RNA transcripts gave rise to amplified TCR beta CDR3 regions. The TCR CDR3 first-round RT-PCR relied on the HTBI primer set. TCRdb re-derived calls from the multiplex PCR reads in MiXCR, one entry per CDR3 protein. Among about 180,000 distinct CDR3 sequences listed, 17% were seen once. The sequenced sample consisted of blood. The origin of the receptors is a woman between 50 and 59 years old with Graves' hyperthyroidism.

There are many counts of this clonotype. The V and J genes are TRBV6-1 and TRBJ2-2; possible D gene TRBD1, 7 bases. The CDR3 is 16 residues long. V lost 9 bases and J 2 bases, leaving 19 bases between the germline ends. CDR1 and CDR2 (germline): MNHNS, SASEGT. CDR3 amino acids: CASEQRRGRNTGELFF. CDR3 sequence (DNA): TGTGCCAGTGAGCAACGGAGGGGGCGAAACACCGGGGAGCTGTTTTTT.

In this sample, this clonotype turned up many times. The chain joins TRBV5-6 to TRBJ2-1, with D maybe TRBD2 (5 bases). Germline V gene sequence: CDR1 SGHDT, CDR2 YYEEEE. Trimming shortened V by 4 bases and J by 2 bases, and 13 bases separated the two germline ends. This CDR3 has 15 amino acids. CDR3 region: CASSPSSWAYNEQFF. DNA for the CDR3: TGTGCCAGCAGCCCCTCTAGCTGGGCCTACAATGAGCAGTTCTTC.

The CDR3 DNA sequence: TGTGCCAGCAGCTTGTTTAGCGGGAGCTCCTACGAGCAGTACTTC. It translates to CASSLFSGSSYEQYF. V usage is TRBV7-9 and J usage is TRBJ2-7; TRBD2 aligns across 9 bases. Trimming at V came to 3 bases and at J to 0 bases, leaving 3 bases not matched to a gene. CDR3 size: 15 residues. Germline V gene data show CDR1 as SEHNR and CDR2 as FQNEAQ (reference sequence).

This clonotype was picked up many times. The chain joins TRBV6-2 or TRBV6-3 to TRBJ1-2; D not certain. Trimming pared 10 bases from V and 3 bases from J, leaving 15 bases between. CDR1 and CDR2 (germline): MNHEY, SVGEGT. The CDR3 length is 13 residues. The CDR3 coding sequence is TGTGCCACTTCCGACAAATTTTACTATGGCTACACCTTC. Amino acids: CATSDKFYYGYTF.

The rearrangement links TRBV9 to TRBJ1-1, with no clear D. Trimming left V 4 bases short and J 4 bases short, with 20 bases between. The V gene's germline CDR1 is SGDLS and CDR2 YYNGEE. The length of the CDR3 is 16 residues. CDR3: CASSPLSLEGSTEAFF. In DNA, the CDR3 is TGTGCCAGCAGCCCACTCTCGCTGGAGGGAAGCACTGAAGCTTTCTTT.

This chain links TRBV7-2 with TRBJ2-7, with TRBD2 as a possible D gene (6 bases). The CDR3 loop spans 14 amino acids. From germline, CDR1 is SGHTA and CDR2 FQGNSA. The ends were cut back, 1 base at V and 5 bases at J, with 12 bases in the middle. The CDR3 DNA follows: TGTGCCAGCAGCTTAGTGGGGGGAAGCCACGAGCAGTACTTC. It encodes CASSLVGGSHEQYF.

The sample holds many counts of this clonotype. The chain is built from TRBV10-2 and TRBJ2-5; a possible D gene is TRBD2 (7 bases). V dropped 3 bases and J dropped 3 bases, with 17 bases sitting between them. CDR3 length equals 16 residues. The V gene's germline CDR1 is WSHSY and CDR2 SAAADI. The CDR3 region is CASSDHGEGGKETQYF. In nucleotides, the CDR3 is TGCGCCAGCAGTGATCACGGGGAGGGGGGTAAAGAGACCCAGTACTTC.

The chain links TRBV7-9 to TRBJ2-7, with D hard to call. V was cut by 9 bases and J by 3 bases, with 6 bases left in between. The CDR3 runs to 10 residues. Germline V gene lookup returns CDR1 SEHNR and CDR2 FQNEAQ (reference sequence). The CDR3 reads CARSSYEQYF. The CDR3 DNA is TGTGCCAGGAGCAGCTACGAGCAGTACTTC.

At least ten counts were recorded for this clonotype. The J gene is TRBJ2-5, the V gene TRBV7-9, with D hard to call. CDR1 is SEHNR and CDR2 is FQNEAQ in the germline V gene (reference sequence). V was pared by 2 bases and J by 2 bases, with 9 bases between. The CDR3 contains 14 residues. The CDR3 DNA follows: TGTGCCAGCAGCTTACGGGCGGAGCAAGAGACCCAGTACTTC. It is translated as CASSLRAEQETQYF. The whole variable domain, filled in from reference TRBV7-9 and TRBJ2-5, reads DTGVSQNPRHKITKRGQNVTFRCDPISEHNRLYWYRQTLGQGPEFLTYFQNEAQLEKSRLLSDRFSAERPKGSFSTLEIQRTEQGDSAMYLCASSLRAEQETQYFGPGTRLLVL.